Listed here are 5 T cell receptor beta chains from one sample, sequenced in a study of OX40 agonist ivuxolimab in advanced cancers. The library was made by the immunoSEQ multiplex PCR assay. As stored in TCRdb, this immuneACCESS dataset retains in-frame rearrangements with V and J assigned. A fraction of the clones does not appear; measured against another copy, unresolved V genes explain less than half of the discrepancy, and the remainder lacks a known reason. Present in this sample are 70,000 to 85,000 clones, around four fifths of which were seen just once. Clones ranked in the top ten supply over 4.5% of the sample. The sample in question was CD4+ or CD8+ T cells sorted from blood, obtained in a trial of the OX40 agonist ivuxolimab. The source is an adult with an advanced solid tumor such as melanoma, head and neck, liver or kidney cancer.

The chain recombines TRBV7-9 with TRBJ2-7; 14 positions match TRBD2. The V gene end was trimmed by 3 bases and the J gene end by 3 bases; junction bases not matched to a gene: 10. Germline V lookup: CDR1 SEHNR, CDR2 FQNEAQ (reference sequence). This CDR3 spans 18 amino acids. The CDR3 protein is CASSFKLGTSGSGYEQYF. The CDR3 bases are TGTGCCAGCAGCTTCAAGTTGGGGACTAGCGGGAGCGGCTACGAGCAGTACTTC.

V and J are TRBV7-2 and TRBJ1-2, with D possibly being TRBD1 (6 bases). V dropped 2 bases and J dropped 7 bases, with 17 bases sitting between them. CDR1 is SGHTA and CDR2 is FQGNSA in the germline V gene. The CDR3 has 15 residues. The CDR3 DNA reads TGTGCCAGCAGCTTATCGGTGTGGGGGGCCGGTGGCTACACCTTC. It yields the protein CASSLSVWGAGGYTF.

The chain has TRBV6-5 and TRBJ2-7; 8 bases align to TRBD1. Germline-derived CDR1 and CDR2 are MNHEY and SVGAGI. This CDR3 spans 14 amino acids. The V and J ends lost 7 bases and 2 bases, in that order; junction bases with no gene match: 7. The CDR3 protein is CASKTGGIAYEQYF. The CDR3 DNA reads TGTGCCAGCAAAACAGGGGGGATCGCCTACGAGCAGTACTTC.

The rearrangement joins TRBV15 to TRBJ1-5, with D hard to call. V shed 6 bases and J shed 0 bases, with 6 bases lying between them. Germline V CDR1 and CDR2: LNHNV, YYDKDF (reference sequence). This CDR3 has 13 amino acids. The DNA of the CDR3 is TGTGCCACCAGTGTAGTTAGCAATCAGCCCCAGCATTTT. Protein sequence: CATSVVSNQPQHF.

The chain employs TRBV30 and TRBJ1-1, with D maybe TRBD1 (6 bases). Germline V gives CDR1 GTSNPN, CDR2 SVGIG (reference sequence). V shed 1 base and J shed 6 bases, with 18 bases lying between them. The CDR3 spans 15 residues. This CDR3 is CAWSGVLQGRPEAFF. CDR3 nucleotides: TGTGCCTGGAGTGGGGTACTCCAGGGGAGGCCTGAAGCTTTCTTT.